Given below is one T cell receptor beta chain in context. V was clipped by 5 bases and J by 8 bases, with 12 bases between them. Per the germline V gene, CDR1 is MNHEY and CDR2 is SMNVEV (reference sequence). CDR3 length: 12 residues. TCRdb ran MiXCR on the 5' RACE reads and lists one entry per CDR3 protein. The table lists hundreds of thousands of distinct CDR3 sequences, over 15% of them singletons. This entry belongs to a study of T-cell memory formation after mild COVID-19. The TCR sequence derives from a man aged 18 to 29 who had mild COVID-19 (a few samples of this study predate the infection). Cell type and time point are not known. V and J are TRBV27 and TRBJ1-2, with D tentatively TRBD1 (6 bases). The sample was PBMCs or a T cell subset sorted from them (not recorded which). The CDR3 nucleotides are TGTGCCAGCAGTACCGGGGGGCTCGGCTACACCTTC. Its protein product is CASSTGGLGYTF.